A selection of T cell receptor beta chains follows, all from one sample in a study of T cell responses to AZD1222 COVID-19 vaccine. The method was immunoSEQ multiplex PCR; TCRdb's version includes in-frame clones alone and lacks a portion of them. The sample consists of over 100,000 clones, 70% to 90% of them appearing once. This specimen consisted of peripheral blood, obtained on day 0 of AZD1222 vaccination. The receptors come from an adult in good health. The CDR3 runs from the conserved cysteine through the conserved F or W. The D gene is left open where the match is weak. Not every row has a clone size; where given, it reads once, few, many or a size class.

clone size | J gene | D gene | V gene | CDR3 protein | CDR3 DNA
once | TRBJ2-3 | NA | TRBV27 | CASSLSQGRTDTQYF | TGTGCCAGCAGTTTATCACAGGGCCGCACAGATACGCAGTATTTT
once | TRBJ2-6 | TRBD2 | TRBV6-2/TRBV6-3 | CASGLSGGYSGANVLTF | TGTGCCAGCGGCCTAAGCGGGGGGTACTCTGGGGCCAACGTCCTGACTTTC
NA | TRBJ2-7 | TRBD1 | TRBV12-3/TRBV12-4 | CASSWDRAYEQYF | TGTGCCAGCAGTTGGGACAGGGCCTACGAGCAGTACTTC
NA | TRBJ1-1 | NA | TRBV18 | CASSPPGAPTRTEAFF | TGTGCCAGCTCACCACCCGGGGCCCCAACCCGCACTGAAGCTTTCTTT
NA | TRBJ1-6 | NA | TRBV5-6 | CASSLKRQVLNSPLHF | TGTGCCAGCAGCTTAAAGAGACAGGTTCTGAATTCACCCCTCCACTTT
few | TRBJ2-1 | NA | TRBV19 | CASSLSDRPYNEQFF | TGTGCCAGTAGTCTTAGCGACCGCCCTTACAATGAGCAGTTCTTC
NA | TRBJ1-6 | NA | TRBV6-4 | CASSDAGTGNSPLHF | TGTGCCAGCAGTGACGCAGGGACGGGAAATTCACCCCTCCACTTT
NA | TRBJ2-1 | NA | TRBV6-1 | CASSESPGGYNYNEQFF | TGTGCCAGCAGTGAATCACCGGGGGGCTACAATTACAATGAGCAGTTCTTC
NA | TRBJ2-1 | TRBD2 | TRBV15 | CATSNLAGGLNEQFF | TGTGCCACCAGCAACCTAGCGGGAGGATTGAATGAGCAGTTCTTC
NA | TRBJ2-7 | NA | TRBV24-1 | CATSDLGQTAVQYF | TGTGCCACCAGTGATCTCGGACAGACAGCGGTGCAGTACTTC
NA | TRBJ2-2 | NA | TRBV27 | CASRGGGELFF | TGTGCCAGCCGTGGGGGCGGGGAGCTGTTTTTT
NA | TRBJ1-2 | NA | TRBV6-1 | CASSSVAWSYTF | TGTGCCAGCAGTTCTGTCGCGTGGAGCTACACCTTC
once | TRBJ1-1 | NA | TRBV4-2 | CASSQGPATEAFF | TGTGCCAGCAGCCAAGGCCCTGCCACTGAAGCTTTCTTT
NA | TRBJ2-5 | NA | TRBV9 | CASSVGPHLRGETQYF | TGTGCCAGCAGCGTAGGTCCCCACCTCAGGGGAGAGACCCAGTACTTC
NA | TRBJ2-1 | TRBD2 | TRBV10-3 | CAIRTLAQGEQFF | TGTGCCATCAGGACACTAGCGCAGGGTGAGCAGTTCTTC
NA | TRBJ1-6 | NA | TRBV6-5 | CASSSGQMRSPLHF | TGTGCCAGCAGTTCGGGACAAATGCGGTCACCCCTCCACTTT
NA | TRBJ1-2 | TRBD1 | TRBV2 | CASSDPLDRGEGYTF | TGTGCCAGCAGTGACCCCTTGGACAGGGGAGAGGGCTACACCTTC
few | TRBJ2-1 | TRBD2 | TRBV7-8 | CASSLQWLAGADNEQFF | TGTGCCAGCAGCCTTCAGTGGCTAGCGGGAGCTGACAATGAGCAGTTCTTC
NA | TRBJ2-6 | NA | TRBV24-1 | CATSDPVSGANVLTF | TGTGCCACCAGTGATCCGGTCTCTGGGGCCAACGTCCTGACTTTC
NA | TRBJ2-3 | NA | TRBV9 | CASSETTDTQYF | TGTGCCAGCAGCGAGACAACAGATACGCAGTATTTT
NA | TRBJ2-3 | NA | TRBV7-3 | CASSPRGGPDTQYF | TGTGCCAGCAGCCCTCGCGGAGGCCCAGATACGCAGTATTTT
NA | TRBJ2-3 | TRBD2 | TRBV5-4 | CALGAGGADTQYF | TGTGCCCTTGGGGCGGGGGGGGCTGATACGCAGTATTTT
NA | TRBJ2-5 | NA | TRBV4-1 | CASSQPWTAKQETQYF | TGCGCCAGCAGCCAACCCTGGACGGCGAAACAAGAGACCCAGTACTTC
NA | TRBJ1-1 | NA | TRBV19 | CASSQEGGVQRRPLNTEAFF | TGTGCCAGTAGCCAGGAGGGGGGGGTACAGCGGCGACCTTTGAACACTGAAGCTTTCTTT
few | TRBJ1-5 | NA | TRBV2 | CASSGDGANQPQHF | TGTGCCAGCAGTGGGGACGGCGCCAATCAGCCCCAGCATTTT
once | TRBJ1-2 | TRBD1 | TRBV10-1 | CARDRRYGYTF | TGCGCCAGGGACAGGCGCTATGGCTACACCTTC
NA | TRBJ1-3 | NA | TRBV19 | CASSPEGRSGNTIYF | TGTGCCAGTAGTCCCGAGGGGCGCTCTGGAAACACCATATATTTT